This T cell receptor beta chain was sequenced for a study of T cells in Graves' hyperthyroidism and ophthalmopathy. The CDR3 regions of TCR beta were amplified from RNA transcripts. TCR CDR3 regions were first amplified by RT-PCR with HTBI primers. TCRdb re-derived calls from the multiplex PCR reads in MiXCR, one entry per CDR3 protein. Of about 560,000 distinct CDR3 sequences in the sample, over 15% were seen once. Patients counted as stable if ophthalmopathy did not develop within 18 months. It was uncontrolled infection, other autoimmune disease, pregnancy or lactation that excluded patients. V was clipped by 0 bases and J by 2 bases, with 8 bases between them. CDR1 is LGHNA, CDR2 YNFKEQ, per germline. This CDR3 spans 14 amino acids. General study findings and limits: Stable hyperthyroidism was separated from ophthalmopathy by a model based on 13 V-J features.

Notes on this clonotype: Its antigen is unknown.

J is TRBJ2-7 and V is TRBV4-2; D perhaps matches TRBD2 (6 bases). The sequenced sample consisted of blood. The clonotype was recovered from a woman aged 18-35 years with Graves' hyperthyroidism. Here the CDR3 reads CASSQDSGAYEQYF. DNA for the CDR3: TGTGCCAGCAGCCAAGATAGCGGTGCCTACGAGCAGTACTTC.